Given below is one T cell receptor beta chain in context. Its target is unknown. Researchers defined stable Graves' hyperthyroidism as no ophthalmopathy progression within 18 months. Disease duration under 2 months; hyperthyroidism patients were aged 18 to 65. The data stem from a study of T cells in Graves' hyperthyroidism and ophthalmopathy. J lost 5 bases, V lost 5 bases, and 6 bases had no gene match. CDR1 and CDR2 (germline): MNHNY, SVGAGI (reference sequence). The CDR3 is 14 residues long. Amplified TCR beta CDR3 regions came from RNA transcripts. TCR CDR3 regions were first amplified by RT-PCR with HTBI primers. TCRdb reprocessed the multiplex PCR reads via MiXCR and lists one record per CDR3 protein. Here the sample spans 95,000 to 100,000 distinct CDR3 sequences, over 50% being singletons. Study results and caveats: Separation of ophthalmopathy from stable hyperthyroidism was achieved by a 13 V-J model.

The sample consisted of blood. The clonotype was recovered from a woman aged 40 to 49 with Graves' hyperthyroidism. This chain connects TRBV6-6 to TRBJ2-5; the match to TRBD1 covers 9 bases. In DNA, the CDR3 is TGTGCCAGCAGTGTGACAGGGGGTCGGGAGACCCAGTACTTC. Translation gives CASSVTGGRETQYF.